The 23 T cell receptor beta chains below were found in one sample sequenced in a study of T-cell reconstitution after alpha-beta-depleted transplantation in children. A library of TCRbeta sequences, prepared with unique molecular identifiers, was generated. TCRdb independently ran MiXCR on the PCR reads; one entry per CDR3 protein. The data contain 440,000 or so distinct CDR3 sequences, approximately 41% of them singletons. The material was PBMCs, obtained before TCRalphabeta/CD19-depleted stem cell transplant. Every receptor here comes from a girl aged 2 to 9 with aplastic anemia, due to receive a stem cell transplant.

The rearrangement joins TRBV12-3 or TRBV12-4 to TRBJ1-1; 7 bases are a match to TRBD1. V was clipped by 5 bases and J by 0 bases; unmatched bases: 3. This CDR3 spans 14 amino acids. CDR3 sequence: CASSQRGLNTEAFF. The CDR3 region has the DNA TGTGCCAGCAGTCAAAGGGGGCTGAACACTGAAGCTTTCTTT.

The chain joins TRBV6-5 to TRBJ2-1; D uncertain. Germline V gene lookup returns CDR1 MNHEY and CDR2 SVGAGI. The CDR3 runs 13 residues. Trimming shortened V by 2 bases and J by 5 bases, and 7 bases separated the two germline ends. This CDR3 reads CASSYDGHNEQFF. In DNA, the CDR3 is TGTGCCAGCAGTTACGACGGACACAATGAGCAGTTCTTC.

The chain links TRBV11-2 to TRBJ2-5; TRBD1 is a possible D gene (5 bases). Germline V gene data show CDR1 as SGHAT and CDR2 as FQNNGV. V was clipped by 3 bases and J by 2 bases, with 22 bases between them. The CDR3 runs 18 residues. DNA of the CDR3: TGTGCCAGCAGCTTCCATTTGACAGCAAGTAGTGCACAAGAGACCCAGTACTTC. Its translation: CASSFHLTASSAQETQYF. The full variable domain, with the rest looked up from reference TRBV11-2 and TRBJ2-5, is EAGVAQSPRYKIIEKRQSVAFWCNPISGHATLYWYQQILGQGPKLLIQFQNNGVVDDSQLPKDRFSAERLKGVDSTLKIQPAKLEDSAVYLCASSFHLTASSAQETQYFGPGTRLLVL.

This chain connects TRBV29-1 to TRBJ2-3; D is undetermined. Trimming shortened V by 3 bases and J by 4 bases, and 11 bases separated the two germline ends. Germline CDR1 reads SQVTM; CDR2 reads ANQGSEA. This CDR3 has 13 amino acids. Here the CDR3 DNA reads TGCAGCGTTGAGGGGTCAAGGGCAGATACGCAGTATTTT. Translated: CSVEGSRADTQYF.

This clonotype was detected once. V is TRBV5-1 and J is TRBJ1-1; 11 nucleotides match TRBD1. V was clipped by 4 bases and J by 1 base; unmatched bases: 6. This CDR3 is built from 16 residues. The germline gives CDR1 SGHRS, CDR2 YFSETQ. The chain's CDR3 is CASSERGQGANTEAFF. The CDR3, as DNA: TGCGCCAGCAGCGAGCGAGGACAGGGGGCGAACACTGAAGCTTTCTTT.

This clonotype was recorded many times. The chain's CDR3 is CASSFAGNTEAFF. CDR3 DNA: TGTGCCAGCAGTTTCGCTGGGAACACTGAAGCTTTCTTT. The genes are TRBV6-2 or TRBV6-3 and TRBJ1-1; no reliable D call. V lost 4 bases and J lost 1, with 7 bases in between. CDR1 and CDR2 from the germline V gene are MNHEY and SVGEGT. This CDR3 spans 13 amino acids.

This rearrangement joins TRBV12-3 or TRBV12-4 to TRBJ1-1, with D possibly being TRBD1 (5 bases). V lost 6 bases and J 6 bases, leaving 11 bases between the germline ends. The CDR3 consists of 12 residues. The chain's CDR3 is CASSRLGAEAFF. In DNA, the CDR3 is TGTGCCAGCAGCCGATTGGGGGCTGAAGCTTTCTTT.

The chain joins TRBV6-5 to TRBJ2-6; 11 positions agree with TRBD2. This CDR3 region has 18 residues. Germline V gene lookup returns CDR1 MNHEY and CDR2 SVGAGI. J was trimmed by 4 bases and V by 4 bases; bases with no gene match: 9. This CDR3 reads CASSSPSGRSAGANVLTF. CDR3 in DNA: TGTGCCAGCAGTTCCCCTAGCGGGAGGTCGGCAGGGGCCAACGTCCTGACTTTC.

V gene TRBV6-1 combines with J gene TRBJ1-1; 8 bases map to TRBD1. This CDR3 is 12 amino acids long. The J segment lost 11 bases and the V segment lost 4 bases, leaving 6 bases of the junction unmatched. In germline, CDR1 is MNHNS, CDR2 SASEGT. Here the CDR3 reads CASSVYQGAAFF. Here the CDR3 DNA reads TGTGCCAGCAGTGTTTATCAGGGGGCGGCTTTCTTT.

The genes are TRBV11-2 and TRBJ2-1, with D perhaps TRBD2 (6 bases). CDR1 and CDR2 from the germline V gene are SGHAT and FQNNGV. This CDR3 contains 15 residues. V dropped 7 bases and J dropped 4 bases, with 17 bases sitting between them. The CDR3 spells CASTADPGGYNEQFF. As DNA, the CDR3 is TGTGCCAGCACGGCGGACCCCGGGGGTTACAATGAGCAGTTCTTC.

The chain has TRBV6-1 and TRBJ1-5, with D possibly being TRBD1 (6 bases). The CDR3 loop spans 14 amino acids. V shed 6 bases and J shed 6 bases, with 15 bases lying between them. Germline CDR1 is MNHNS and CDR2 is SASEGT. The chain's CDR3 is CASSRGGMGQPQHF. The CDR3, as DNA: TGTGCCAGCAGCCGAGGGGGTATGGGTCAGCCCCAGCATTTT.

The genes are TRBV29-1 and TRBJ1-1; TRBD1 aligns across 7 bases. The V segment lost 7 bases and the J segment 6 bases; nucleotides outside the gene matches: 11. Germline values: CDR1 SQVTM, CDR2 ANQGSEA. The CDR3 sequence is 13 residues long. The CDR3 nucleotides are TGCAGCGGTCTGACAGGGTCCACGGCTGAAGCTTTCTTT. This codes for CSGLTGSTAEAFF.

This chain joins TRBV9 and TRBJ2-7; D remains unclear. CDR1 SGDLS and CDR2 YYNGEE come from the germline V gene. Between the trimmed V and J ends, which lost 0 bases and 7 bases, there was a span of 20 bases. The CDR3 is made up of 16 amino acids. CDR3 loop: CASSVVGGPTLGEQYF. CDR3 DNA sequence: TGTGCCAGCAGCGTAGTGGGTGGGCCGACCTTGGGGGAGCAGTACTTC.

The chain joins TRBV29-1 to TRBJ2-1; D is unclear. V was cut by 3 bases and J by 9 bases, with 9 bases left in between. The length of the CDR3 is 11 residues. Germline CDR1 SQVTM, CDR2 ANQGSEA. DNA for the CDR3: TGCAGCGTTGAGGTTCCTCCTGAGCAGTTCTTC. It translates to CSVEVPPEQFF.

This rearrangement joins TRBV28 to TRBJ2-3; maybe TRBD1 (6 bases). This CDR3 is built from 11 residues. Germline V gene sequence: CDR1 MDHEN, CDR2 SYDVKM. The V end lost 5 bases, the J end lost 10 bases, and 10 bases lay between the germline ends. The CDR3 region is CASSQQGSQYF. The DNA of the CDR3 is TGTGCCAGCAGTCAACAGGGTTCGCAGTATTTT.

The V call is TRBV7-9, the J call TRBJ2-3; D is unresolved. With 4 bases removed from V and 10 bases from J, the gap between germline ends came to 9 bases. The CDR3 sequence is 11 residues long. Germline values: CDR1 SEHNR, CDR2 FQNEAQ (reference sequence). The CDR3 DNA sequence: TGTGCCAGCAGCTACGGGCAGGCGCAGTATTTT. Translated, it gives CASSYGQAQYF.

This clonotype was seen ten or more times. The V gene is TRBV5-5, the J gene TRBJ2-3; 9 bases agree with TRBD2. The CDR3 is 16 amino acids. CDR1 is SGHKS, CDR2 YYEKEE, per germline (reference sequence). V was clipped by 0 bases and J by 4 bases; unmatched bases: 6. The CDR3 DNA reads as TGTGCCAGCAGCTTGGGTAGCGGGAGTGTCGCAGATACGCAGTATTTT. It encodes CASSLGSGSVADTQYF.

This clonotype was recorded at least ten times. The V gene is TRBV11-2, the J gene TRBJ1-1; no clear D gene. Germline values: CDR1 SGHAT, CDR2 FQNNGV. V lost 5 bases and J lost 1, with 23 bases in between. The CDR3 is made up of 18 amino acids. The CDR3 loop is CASSARPPWGGRNTEAFF. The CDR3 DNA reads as TGTGCCAGCAGCGCCAGACCCCCCTGGGGAGGGAGGAACACTGAAGCTTTCTTT.

This chain's CDR3 is CASSPRPDTQYF. The CDR3 bases are TGTGCCAGCTCACCTAGGCCAGATACGCAGTATTTT. The chain joins TRBV18 to TRBJ2-3; D not certain. The CDR3 extends over 12 amino acids. The germline gives CDR1 KGHSH, CDR2 LQKENI. Trimming took 3 bases from V and 4 from J, leaving 5 bases between them.

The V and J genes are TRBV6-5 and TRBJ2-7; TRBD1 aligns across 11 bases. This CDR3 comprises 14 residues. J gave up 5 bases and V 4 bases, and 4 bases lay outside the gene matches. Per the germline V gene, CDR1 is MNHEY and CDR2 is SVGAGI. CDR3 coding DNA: TGTGCCAGCAGTTCCTGGACAGGGGGCCACGAGCAGTACTTC. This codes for CASSSWTGGHEQYF.

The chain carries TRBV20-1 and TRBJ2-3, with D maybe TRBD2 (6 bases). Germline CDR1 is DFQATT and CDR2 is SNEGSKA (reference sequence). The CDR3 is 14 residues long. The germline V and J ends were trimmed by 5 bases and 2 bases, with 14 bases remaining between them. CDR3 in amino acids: CSALRSGPTDTQYF. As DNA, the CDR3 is TGCAGTGCTCTCCGTAGCGGACCCACAGATACGCAGTATTTT.

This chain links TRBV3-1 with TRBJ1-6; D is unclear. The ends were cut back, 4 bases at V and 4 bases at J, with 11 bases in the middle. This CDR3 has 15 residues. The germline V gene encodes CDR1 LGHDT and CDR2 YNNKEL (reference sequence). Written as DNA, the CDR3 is TGTGCCAGCAGCCCATCCGACGGGTATAATTCACCCCTCCACTTT. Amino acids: CASSPSDGYNSPLHF.

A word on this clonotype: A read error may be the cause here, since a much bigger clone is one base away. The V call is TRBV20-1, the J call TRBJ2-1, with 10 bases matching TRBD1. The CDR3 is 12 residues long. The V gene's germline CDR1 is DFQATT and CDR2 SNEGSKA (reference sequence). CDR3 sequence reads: CSAPGQGYEQLF. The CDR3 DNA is TGCAGTGCCCCGGGACAGGGGTATGAGCAGCTCTTC.